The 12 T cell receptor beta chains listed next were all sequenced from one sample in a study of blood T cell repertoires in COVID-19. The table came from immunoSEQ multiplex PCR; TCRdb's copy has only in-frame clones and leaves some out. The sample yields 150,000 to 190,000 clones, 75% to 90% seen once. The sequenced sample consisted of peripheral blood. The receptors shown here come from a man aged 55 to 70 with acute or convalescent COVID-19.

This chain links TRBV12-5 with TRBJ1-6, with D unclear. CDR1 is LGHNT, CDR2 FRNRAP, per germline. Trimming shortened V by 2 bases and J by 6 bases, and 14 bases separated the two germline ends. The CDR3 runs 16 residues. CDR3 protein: CASGLFLAAANSPLHF. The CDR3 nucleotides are TGTGCTAGTGGTTTGTTCCTGGCCGCTGCTAATTCACCCCTCCACTTT.

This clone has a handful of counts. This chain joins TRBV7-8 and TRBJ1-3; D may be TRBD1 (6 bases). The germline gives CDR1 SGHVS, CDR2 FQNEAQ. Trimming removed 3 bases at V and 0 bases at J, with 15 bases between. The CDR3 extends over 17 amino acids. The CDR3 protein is CASSLTGLFVSGNTIYF. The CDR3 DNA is TGTGCCAGCAGCTTGACAGGCCTTTTCGTCTCTGGAAACACCATATATTTT. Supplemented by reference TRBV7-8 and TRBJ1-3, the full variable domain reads GAGVSQSPRYKVAKRGQDVALRCDPISGHVSLFWYQQALGQGPEFLTYFQNEAQLDKSGLPSDRFFAERPEGSVSTLKIQRTQQEDSAVYLCASSLTGLFVSGNTIYFGEGSWLTVV.

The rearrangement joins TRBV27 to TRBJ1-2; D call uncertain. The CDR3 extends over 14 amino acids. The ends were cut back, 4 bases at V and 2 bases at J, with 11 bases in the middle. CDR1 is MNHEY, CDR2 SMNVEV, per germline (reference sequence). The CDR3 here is CASSYREGNYGYTF. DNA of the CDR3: TGTGCCAGCAGTTACCGGGAAGGGAACTATGGCTACACCTTC.

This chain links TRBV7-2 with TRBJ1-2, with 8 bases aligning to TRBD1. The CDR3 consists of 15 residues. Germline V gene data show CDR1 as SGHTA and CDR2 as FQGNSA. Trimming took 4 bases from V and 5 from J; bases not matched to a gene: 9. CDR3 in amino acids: CASSSAGQASYGYTF. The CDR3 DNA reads TGTGCCAGCAGCTCAGCGGGACAGGCCTCTTATGGCTACACCTTC.

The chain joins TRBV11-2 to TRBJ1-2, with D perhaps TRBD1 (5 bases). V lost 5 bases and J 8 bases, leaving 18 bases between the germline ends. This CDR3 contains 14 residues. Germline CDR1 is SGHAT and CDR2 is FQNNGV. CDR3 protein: CASSRSPGGDGYTF. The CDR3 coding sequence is TGTGCCAGCAGCCGATCCCCGGGGGGGGACGGCTACACCTTC.

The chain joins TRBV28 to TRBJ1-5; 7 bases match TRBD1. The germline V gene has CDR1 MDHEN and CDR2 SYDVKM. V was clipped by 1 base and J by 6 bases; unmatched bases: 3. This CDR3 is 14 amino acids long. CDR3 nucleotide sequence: TGTGCCAGCAGTTTATCAGGGGGTAGTCAGCCCCAGCATTTT. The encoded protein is CASSLSGGSQPQHF.

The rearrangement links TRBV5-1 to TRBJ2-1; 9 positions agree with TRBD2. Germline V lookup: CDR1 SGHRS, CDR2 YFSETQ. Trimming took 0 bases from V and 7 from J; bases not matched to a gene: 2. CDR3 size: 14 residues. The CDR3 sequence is CASSLALAGNEQFF. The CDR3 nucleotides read TGCGCCAGCAGCTTGGCCCTAGCGGGAAATGAGCAGTTCTTC.

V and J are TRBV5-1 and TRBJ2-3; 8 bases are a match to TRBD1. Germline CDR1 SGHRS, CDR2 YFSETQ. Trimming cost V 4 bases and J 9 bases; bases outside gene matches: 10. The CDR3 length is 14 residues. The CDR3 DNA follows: TGCGCCAGCAGCCTACAGGGGGAAATCGGCACGCAGTATTTT. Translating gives CASSLQGEIGTQYF.

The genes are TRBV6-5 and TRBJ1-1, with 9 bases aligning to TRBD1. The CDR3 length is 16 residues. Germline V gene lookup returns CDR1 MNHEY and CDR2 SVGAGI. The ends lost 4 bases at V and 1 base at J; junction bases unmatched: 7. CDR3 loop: CASSSYPGQGNTEAFF. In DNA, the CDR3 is TGTGCCAGCAGTTCGTATCCGGGACAGGGGAACACTGAAGCTTTCTTT.

In DNA, the CDR3 is TGTGCCATCAGTGAGGGCCTTGAAGCTTTCTTT. It translates to CAISEGLEAFF. The chain carries TRBV10-3 and TRBJ1-1; unclear D gene. This CDR3 region has 11 residues. Germline V gene sequence: CDR1 ENHRY, CDR2 SYGVKD. V shed 2 bases and J shed 7 bases, with 5 bases lying between them.

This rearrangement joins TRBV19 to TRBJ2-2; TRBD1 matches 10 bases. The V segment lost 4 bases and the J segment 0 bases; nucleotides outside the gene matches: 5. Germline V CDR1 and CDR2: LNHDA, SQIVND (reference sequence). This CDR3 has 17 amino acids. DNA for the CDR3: TGTGCCAGTAGTAGACAGGGGGCCCTATCGAACACCGGGGAGCTGTTTTTT. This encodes CASSRQGALSNTGELFF.

The CDR3 is CASSFLGLSGGRANEKLFF. For the CDR3, the DNA is TGTGCCAGCAGCTTTTTAGGGCTCTCAGGAGGTCGGGCTAATGAAAAACTGTTTTTT. This chain links TRBV7-9 with TRBJ1-4; D is uncertain. The V gene's germline CDR1 is SEHNR and CDR2 FQNEAQ (reference sequence). Trimming stripped 3 bases from V and 3 bases from J, with 23 bases between. This CDR3 is built from 19 residues.